Listed below are T cell receptor beta chains from one sample, sequenced in a study of blood T cell repertoires in COVID-19. The table came from immunoSEQ multiplex PCR; TCRdb's copy has only in-frame clones and leaves some out. The sample contains approximately 49,000 clones, approximately 87% of which appear only once. Sample: peripheral blood. Receptors originate from a middle-aged man with acute or convalescent COVID-19. Both conserved end residues are part of each CDR3. A D gene is named only where the DNA matches it firmly. Some rows have no size entry. The others give once, few or many, or a class for an expanded clone.

d_call,clone_size,j_call,v_call,cdr3_aa,cdr3_nt
TRBD2,-,TRBJ2-7,TRBV20-1,CSATSGHEQYF,TGCAGTGCGACTAGCGGGCACGAGCAGTACTTC
TRBD1,once,TRBJ1-4,TRBV20-1,CSAPGQGETF,TGCAGTGCTCCGGGACAGGGCGAAACATTT
-,-,TRBJ2-3,TRBV14,CASSQGGAQYF,TGTGCCAGCAGCCAAGGAGGTGCGCAGTATTTT
TRBD1,-,TRBJ2-4,TRBV11-3,CASSGQGMDIQYF,TGTGCCAGCAGCGGACAGGGGATGGACATTCAGTACTTC
TRBD2,-,TRBJ2-7,TRBV7-8,CASSLAGLAGGPGSYEQYF,TGTGCCAGCAGCTTAGCGGGTCTAGCGGGAGGGCCGGGTTCCTACGAGCAGTACTTC
-,-,TRBJ2-5,TRBV19,CASSTFRDTETQYF,TGTGCCAGTAGTACGTTTAGGGACACGGAGACCCAGTACTTC
-,-,TRBJ2-1,TRBV7-2,CASSLGGGGEQFF,TGTGCCAGCAGCTTAGGGGGGGGCGGTGAGCAGTTCTTC
-,-,TRBJ2-1,TRBV19,CASSTDGRGEQFF,TGTGCCAGTAGTACCGATGGTCGGGGTGAGCAGTTCTTC
-,-,TRBJ1-6,TRBV7-9,CASSTDTYNSPLHF,TGTGCCAGCAGCACGGACACGTATAATTCACCCCTCCACTTT
-,-,TRBJ2-7,TRBV5-1,CASSPAAASYEQYF,TGCGCCAGCAGCCCCGCGGCCGCCTCCTACGAGCAGTACTTC
TRBD1,-,TRBJ1-1,TRBV6-5,CASRRDSAGDAEAFF,TGTGCCAGCAGGAGGGACAGCGCCGGGGACGCCGAAGCTTTCTTT
-,once,TRBJ1-1,TRBV18,CASSPTENTEAFF,TGTGCCAGCTCACCAACAGAGAACACTGAAGCTTTCTTT
-,-,TRBJ1-2,TRBV7-8,CASSSQSWDTSYGYTF,TGTGCCAGCAGCTCTCAGTCTTGGGACACCAGCTATGGCTACACCTTC
-,-,TRBJ2-1,TRBV2,CASSEDRKQFF,TGTGCCAGCAGTGAGGACAGAAAGCAGTTCTTC
-,-,TRBJ1-4,TRBV21-1,CASSKGGATGGGYDEKLFF,TGTGCCAGCAGCAAAGGGGGCGCGACAGGGGGTGGTTATGATGAAAAACTGTTTTTT
TRBD2,-,TRBJ2-1,TRBV9,CASSERWGGHPFF,TGTGCCAGCAGCGAGAGGTGGGGGGGTCACCCGTTCTTC
-,-,TRBJ1-3,TRBV30,CAWSTGLAGNTIYF,TGTGCCTGGAGTACAGGGCTGGCTGGAAACACCATATATTTT
TRBD2,-,TRBJ2-2,TRBV27,CASSRIVLAGANTGELFF,TGTGCCAGCAGCAGAATTGTACTAGCGGGGGCGAACACCGGGGAGCTGTTTTTT
-,-,TRBJ1-1,TRBV19,CASSRGGSRNTEAFF,TGTGCCAGTAGTAGGGGGGGTAGTAGGAACACTGAAGCTTTCTTT
TRBD1,-,TRBJ2-7,TRBV7-3,CASSLLGQGDEQYF,TGTGCCAGCAGCTTACTTGGACAGGGTGACGAGCAGTACTTC
TRBD2,-,TRBJ2-1,TRBV5-6,CASSKPREGGEMNEQFF,TGTGCCAGCAGCAAACCCAGGGAGGGCGGGGAGATGAATGAGCAGTTCTTC
-,-,TRBJ2-1,TRBV24-1,CATSDGGSSYNEQFF,TGTGCCACCAGTGATGGCGGGTCGAGCTACAATGAGCAGTTCTTC
-,-,TRBJ2-7,TRBV19,CASSINTNYEQYF,TGTGCCAGTAGTATAAACACGAACTACGAGCAGTACTTC
TRBD1,few,TRBJ1-4,TRBV3-1/TRBV3-2,CASSQGQGAAEKLFF,TGTGCCAGCAGCCAAGGACAGGGGGCCGCTGAAAAACTGTTTTTT
-,-,TRBJ2-3,TRBV6-4,CASSDIGRITDTQYF,TGTGCCAGCAGTGACATTGGCAGGATCACAGATACGCAGTATTTT
-,-,TRBJ2-7,TRBV13,CASSPDPQQGSYEQYF,TGTGCCAGCAGCCCCGACCCTCAACAGGGATCCTACGAGCAGTACTTC
TRBD1,-,TRBJ2-3,TRBV6-6,CASSYPRGLADTQYF,TGTGCCAGCAGTTACCCCAGGGGGCTTGCAGATACGCAGTATTTT
TRBD1,-,TRBJ1-2,TRBV18,CASSPQGAGNGYTF,TGTGCCAGCTCACCACAGGGGGCCGGGAATGGCTACACCTTC
TRBD1,-,TRBJ1-6,TRBV6-1,CASSEAGTGNGSPLHF,TGTGCCAGCAGTGAAGCTGGGACAGGGAATGGATCACCCCTCCACTTT
TRBD2,few,TRBJ2-4,TRBV18,CASSLGGSGSSGSKNIQYF,TGTGCCAGCTCACTTGGTGGTAGCGGGAGCTCGGGGTCCAAAAACATTCAGTACTTC
-,-,TRBJ1-4,TRBV2,CASSEIRVTNEKLFF,TGTGCCAGCAGTGAAATCAGGGTTACTAATGAAAAACTGTTTTTT
TRBD1,-,TRBJ2-5,TRBV6-2/TRBV6-3,CASSYSTGGETQYF,TGTGCCAGCAGTTACTCGACAGGGGGAGAGACCCAGTACTTC
-,-,TRBJ1-5,TRBV12-5,CASGFSREPQHF,TGTGCTAGTGGTTTTAGTCGGGAGCCCCAGCATTTT
-,-,TRBJ1-1,TRBV10-3,CAISEFGEKTEAFF,TGTGCCATCAGTGAGTTCGGGGAGAAGACTGAAGCTTTCTTT
-,-,TRBJ1-2,TRBV6-5,CASLGGRGRGYTF,TGTGCCAGCCTCGGTGGCAGGGGCCGAGGCTACACCTTC
-,once,TRBJ2-5,TRBV27,CASSPPGVGETQYF,TGTGCCAGCAGCCCCCCGGGGGTTGGGGAGACCCAGTACTTC
-,-,TRBJ1-2,TRBV21-1,CASSSPRGWGYTF,TGTGCCAGCAGCTCCCCCAGGGGTTGGGGCTACACCTTC
TRBD2,-,TRBJ2-7,TRBV7-8,CASSSSGYEQYF,TGTGCCAGCAGCTCTAGCGGCTACGAGCAGTACTTC
-,-,TRBJ2-5,TRBV28,CASSFDSARQETQYF,TGTGCCAGCAGTTTTGACAGCGCCAGGCAAGAGACCCAGTACTTC